Listed below are T cell receptor beta chains from one sample, sequenced in a study of blood T cell repertoires in COVID-19. Produced via immunoSEQ multiplex PCR; TCRdb's table is partial and in-frame only. The sample has approximately 89,000 clones, 70% to 90% seen once; the top ten hold less than 15%. Sequencing used peripheral blood. These TCRs come from a human donor in a cohort sampled during active COVID-19. Both conserved end residues are part of each CDR3. D genes are given only for firm matches. Rows give clone size only sometimes, using once, few, many, or a class for an expanded clone.

J gene,D gene,clone size,V gene,CDR3 protein,CDR3 DNA
TRBJ2-5,.,.,TRBV5-1,CASKIQDQETQYF,TGCGCCAGCAAAATTCAGGACCAAGAGACCCAGTACTTC
TRBJ1-4,.,once,TRBV9,CASSVVAGQGEKLFF,TGTGCCAGCAGCGTAGTCGCAGGGCAGGGGGAAAAACTGTTTTTT
TRBJ2-3,TRBD2,.,TRBV7-8,CASTSGRGGTDTQYF,TGTGCCAGCACCTCCGGGCGGGGGGGCACAGATACGCAGTATTTT
TRBJ1-5,.,.,TRBV2,CASSEATTARTHF,TGTGCCAGCAGTGAAGCAACGACAGCCCGAACCCATTTT
TRBJ2-2,.,once,TRBV5-5,CASSPTDANTGELFF,TGTGCCAGCAGCCCCACAGACGCGAACACCGGGGAGCTGTTTTTT
TRBJ1-2,.,few,TRBV15,CATSRTAFRRGYGYTF,TGTGCCACCAGCCGGACAGCTTTCCGAAGGGGATACGGCTACACCTTC
TRBJ1-6,TRBD1,.,TRBV5-5,CASSLIGQGNSPLHF,TGTGCCAGCAGCTTAATCGGACAGGGTAATTCACCCCTCCACTTT
TRBJ2-2,TRBD1,.,TRBV7-9,CASNRPGTGVVAGELFF,TGTGCCAGCAACCGACCTGGGACAGGGGTGGTCGCCGGGGAGCTGTTTTTT
TRBJ1-6,.,.,TRBV30,CAWSVQQGHSPLHF,TGTGCCTGGAGTGTGCAACAGGGCCATTCACCCCTCCACTTT
TRBJ1-2,.,.,TRBV5-1,CASRETSNYGYTF,TGCGCCAGCAGGGAGACGTCTAACTATGGCTACACCTTC
TRBJ2-4,TRBD1,.,TRBV5-1,CASSSRDRGNIQYF,TGCGCCAGCAGCAGCCGGGACAGGGGTAACATTCAGTACTTC
TRBJ1-5,.,.,TRBV5-8,CASSLSTGGNQPQHF,TGTGCCAGCAGCTTGTCCACTGGTGGCAATCAGCCCCAGCATTTT
TRBJ1-2,TRBD1,.,TRBV3-1/TRBV3-2,CASSRGTGGNYGYTF,TGTGCCAGCAGCCGAGGGACAGGGGGTAACTATGGCTACACCTTC
TRBJ1-4,.,.,TRBV25-1,CASSEAGGANEKLFF,TGTGCCAGCAGTGAAGCCGGCGGGGCTAATGAAAAACTGTTTTTT
TRBJ1-1,TRBD1,.,TRBV18,CASSRQGDTEAFF,TGTGCCAGCTCTCGACAGGGGGACACTGAAGCTTTCTTT
TRBJ1-6,TRBD1,.,TRBV7-2,CASSLVDRDSPLHF,TGTGCCAGCAGCTTAGTCGACAGGGATTCACCCCTCCACTTT
TRBJ1-2,.,.,TRBV19,CASSLRQVDGYTF,TGTGCCAGTAGCCTTAGACAGGTCGATGGCTACACCTTC
TRBJ1-3,.,.,TRBV30,CAWSVGATINTIYF,TGTGCCTGGAGTGTGGGGGCGACGATAAACACCATATATTTT
TRBJ2-3,.,.,TRBV20-1,CSAPGGDTQYF,TGCAGTGCCCCTGGAGGAGATACGCAGTATTTT
TRBJ1-3,.,.,TRBV2,CASSKNRGNTIYF,TGTGCCAGCAGTAAAAACAGGGGAAACACCATATATTTT
TRBJ1-2,TRBD1,.,TRBV12-3/TRBV12-4,CASSKDRGWGYTF,TGTGCCAGCAGTAAGGACAGGGGTTGGGGCTACACCTTC
TRBJ2-5,TRBD2,.,TRBV5-1,CASSLGTSGDQETQYF,TGCGCCAGCAGCTTGGGGACTAGCGGGGATCAGGAGACCCAGTACTTC
TRBJ2-7,.,.,TRBV14,CASSLGGGAREQYF,TGTGCCAGCAGCCTCGGTGGGGGGGCGCGAGAGCAGTACTTC
TRBJ2-5,TRBD2,.,TRBV27,CASSPRTSGGAFDKTQYF,TGTGCCAGCAGTCCCCGGACTAGCGGGGGGGCCTTTGATAAGACCCAGTACTTC
TRBJ2-2,TRBD1,.,TRBV5-1,CASTPMTLQGAGELFF,TGCGCCAGCACGCCCATGACTTTACAGGGGGCCGGGGAGCTGTTTTTT
TRBJ2-1,.,.,TRBV28,CASSDYSYNEQFF,TGTGCCAGCAGTGACTACTCGTACAATGAGCAGTTCTTC
TRBJ2-5,.,.,TRBV11-1,CASSLQQETQYF,TGTGCCAGCAGCTTACAGCAAGAGACCCAGTACTTC
TRBJ2-1,TRBD2,once,TRBV5-1,CASSLGPGGYNEQFF,TGCGCCAGCAGCTTGGGCCCGGGGGGATACAATGAGCAGTTCTTC
TRBJ2-5,TRBD2,once,TRBV13,CASSVTGLAGGIQETQYF,TGTGCCAGCAGCGTAACGGGACTAGCGGGGGGGATACAAGAGACCCAGTACTTC
TRBJ1-1,.,.,TRBV6-5,CASRPNLNTEAFF,TGTGCCAGCAGGCCGAACTTGAACACTGAAGCTTTCTTT
TRBJ2-6,TRBD1,once,TRBV7-9,CASSLGRGLLGANVLTF,TGTGCCAGCAGCTTGGGCAGGGGGCTCCTAGGGGCCAACGTCCTGACTTTC
TRBJ1-2,.,.,TRBV6-5,CASSYSGAGGGYGYTF,TGTGCCAGCAGTTACTCCGGGGCAGGCGGGGGCTATGGCTACACCTTC
TRBJ2-1,TRBD1,.,TRBV18,CASSPFRTGAYNEQFF,TGTGCCAGCTCACCCTTTAGGACAGGGGCGTACAATGAGCAGTTCTTC
TRBJ2-7,TRBD1,.,TRBV6-5,CASSRQGISYEQYF,TGTGCCAGCAGTAGACAGGGAATCTCCTACGAGCAGTACTTC
TRBJ2-3,TRBD2,.,TRBV4-3,CASSQNPLAGQADTQYF,TGCGCCAGCAGCCAAAACCCACTAGCGGGGCAAGCAGATACGCAGTATTTT
TRBJ1-6,TRBD1,.,TRBV7-6,CASSPGQGGISPLHF,TGTGCCAGCAGCCCGGGACAGGGTGGGATTTCACCCCTCCACTTT
TRBJ2-3,.,.,TRBV11-2,CASSPSTDTQYF,TGTGCCAGCAGCCCAAGCACAGATACGCAGTATTTT
TRBJ2-5,.,.,TRBV7-3,CASSLRSQGPQETQYF,TGTGCCAGCAGCTTAAGGTCCCAGGGGCCTCAAGAGACCCAGTACTTC
TRBJ1-2,.,once,TRBV11-1,CASSSDGVYGYTF,TGTGCCAGCAGCTCGGACGGGGTCTATGGCTACACCTTC
TRBJ2-3,TRBD2,.,TRBV7-9,CASGLAGTDTQYF,TGTGCCAGCGGACTAGCGGGCACAGATACGCAGTATTTT